Below are 21 T cell receptor beta chains sequenced from a single sample in a study of control samples from healthy donors and cancer patients. The data were produced by immunoSEQ multiplex PCR, yet TCRdb's version contains in-frame clones alone and is incomplete. The table lists 260,000 or so clones, over 75% of them singletons. Sequencing used PBMCs. These receptors were taken from a woman in her sixties with lung cancer.

V is TRBV3-1 (or the pseudogene TRBV3-2) and J is TRBJ1-1; tentative D call: TRBD1 (6 bases). Trimming took 5 bases from V and 1 from J, leaving 8 bases between them. The CDR3 extends over 13 amino acids. CDR1 LGHDT and CDR2 YNNKEL come from the germline V gene (reference sequence). CDR3 DNA sequence: TGTGCCAGCAGCGTCAGGGGGAACACTGAAGCTTTCTTT. This gives the protein CASSVRGNTEAFF.

The gene calls are TRBV5-1 and TRBJ2-7, with 9 bases lining up with TRBD2. Germline loops: CDR1 SGHRS, CDR2 YFSETQ. V lost 0 bases and J lost 6; bases outside the gene matches: 10. CDR3 length equals 16 residues. This chain's CDR3 is CASSLGPAGGVVEQYF. The DNA for the CDR3 is TGCGCCAGCAGCTTGGGGCCAGCGGGGGGCGTGGTCGAGCAGTACTTC.

The chain uses TRBV6-6 and TRBJ2-3; D not resolved. Trimming cost V 6 bases and J 2 bases, with 6 bases left between them. CDR1 and CDR2 from the germline V gene are MNHNY and SVGAGI (reference sequence). The length of the CDR3 is 12 residues. The CDR3 DNA is TGTGCCAGCAGCCCCCACACAGATACGCAGTATTTT. This codes for CASSPHTDTQYF.

The gene calls are TRBV28 and TRBJ1-6; 7 bases align to TRBD1. V lost 2 bases to trimming and J lost 6 bases; unmatched junction nucleotides: 16. CDR3 length: 19 residues. CDR1 is MDHEN, CDR2 SYDVKM, per germline. CDR3: CASSLRGPTGAGSNSPLHF. The CDR3 region has the DNA TGTGCCAGCAGTTTAAGGGGCCCAACAGGGGCTGGGTCTAATTCACCCCTCCACTTT.

V usage is TRBV24-1 and J usage is TRBJ2-5, with 15 bases that match TRBD2. The CDR3 runs 15 residues. CDR1 and CDR2 from the germline V gene are KGHDR and SFDVKD. V shed 7 bases and J 5 bases; nucleotides not matched to a gene: 4. CDR3 nucleotide sequence: TGTGCCACCAGCTTGGGACTAGCGGGAGGCGAGACCCAGTACTTC. As protein: CATSLGLAGGETQYF.

V usage is TRBV27 and J usage is TRBJ2-7; 8 nucleotides align to TRBD2. CDR1 and CDR2 (germline): MNHEY, SMNVEV (reference sequence). V shed 3 bases and J 7 bases; nucleotides not matched to a gene: 20. This CDR3 has 18 amino acids. CDR3 sequence: CASSFLRSGLAPVGEQYF. In nucleotides, the CDR3 is TGTGCCAGCAGTTTCCTCCGTTCCGGACTAGCCCCCGTTGGGGAGCAGTACTTC.

The CDR3 bases are TGTGCCAGCAGTTACAGGACAATAGAGAGTGAGCAGTTCTTC. Translating gives CASSYRTIESEQFF. V gene TRBV6-6 combines with J gene TRBJ2-1, with D perhaps matching TRBD1 (5 bases). The CDR3 sequence is 14 residues long. The V gene lost 2 bases and the J gene lost 9 bases, with 14 bases spanning the gap. Germline V gene data show CDR1 as MNHNY and CDR2 as SVGAGI (reference sequence).

V usage is TRBV5-1 and J usage is TRBJ2-3, with TRBD2 matching 7 bases. Losses at the gene ends were 0 bases for V and 1 base for J; bases not matched to a gene: 5. The germline CDR1 and CDR2 sequences are SGHRS and YFSETQ. The CDR3 has 16 residues. CDR3 sequence: CASSLGSGGGTDTQYF. In DNA form, the CDR3 reads TGCGCCAGCAGCTTGGGGTCGGGGGGAGGCACAGATACGCAGTATTTT.

The rearrangement links TRBV10-3 to TRBJ1-4; D ambiguous. Trimming removed 0 bases from V and 5 bases from J, with 7 bases in between. Looked up from germline, CDR1 is ENHRY and CDR2 is SYGVKD. The CDR3 length is 14 residues. The chain's CDR3 is CAISESGQNEKLFF. For the CDR3, the DNA is TGTGCCATCAGTGAGTCGGGCCAAAATGAAAAACTGTTTTTT.

The rearrangement joins TRBV2 to TRBJ2-7; D possibly corresponds to TRBD1 (5 bases). CDR1 is SNHLY and CDR2 is FYNNEI in the germline V gene. The CDR3 sequence is 14 residues long. With 2 bases removed from V and 2 bases from J, the gap between germline ends came to 10 bases. CDR3 sequence reads: CASSESQGTYEQYF. The CDR3 nucleotides are TGTGCCAGCAGTGAAAGTCAGGGTACCTACGAGCAGTACTTC.

This clone was observed a handful of times. This chain joins TRBV7-8 and TRBJ2-5; 7 bases fit TRBD2. The germline gives CDR1 SGHVS, CDR2 FQNEAQ. The junction had 8 bases not matched to a gene; V was cut back by 5 bases and J by 5 bases. The CDR3 covers 14 residues. The CDR3 sequence is CASSPWEGHETQYF. The CDR3 coding sequence is TGTGCCAGCAGCCCGTGGGAGGGCCATGAGACCCAGTACTTC.

The V and J genes are TRBV30 and TRBJ1-5, with TRBD1 as a possible D gene (5 bases). Looked up from germline, CDR1 is GTSNPN and CDR2 is SVGIG (reference sequence). CDR3 length: 14 residues. Trimming removed 0 bases at V and 5 bases at J, with 11 bases between. CDR3 in amino acids: CAWSVTGGDQPQHF. DNA for the CDR3: TGTGCCTGGAGTGTAACGGGGGGTGATCAGCCCCAGCATTTT.

This chain uses TRBV5-4 with TRBJ1-1; D is uncertain. This CDR3 is built from 14 residues. Trimming took 2 bases from V and 6 from J, leaving 14 bases between them. Germline V gene data show CDR1 as SGHNT and CDR2 as YYREEE (reference sequence). The CDR3 DNA is TGTGCCAGCAGCTTAGGCGTGGGGAGTTCTGAAGCTTTCTTT. Translated, it gives CASSLGVGSSEAFF.

The chain is built from TRBV25-1 and TRBJ1-5; D may be TRBD1 (5 bases). CDR1 and CDR2 from the germline V gene are MGHDK and SYGVNS. The CDR3 is 17 amino acids. Between the trimmed V and J ends, which lost 1 base and 0 bases, there was a span of 13 bases. CDR3 DNA sequence: TGTGCCAGCAGTGAATGGAGAAGCCAGGGTAGCAATCAGCCCCAGCATTTT. This sequence encodes CASSEWRSQGSNQPQHF.

The chain employs TRBV9 and TRBJ1-5, with 7 bases identical to TRBD1. Germline V gene sequence: CDR1 SGDLS, CDR2 YYNGEE. The V and J ends lost 0 bases and 2 bases, in that order; junction bases with no gene match: 8. This CDR3 has 17 residues. The chain's CDR3 is CASSVGPGGVGNQPQHF. As DNA, the CDR3 is TGTGCCAGCAGCGTAGGTCCAGGGGGGGTTGGCAATCAGCCCCAGCATTTT.

The chain is built from TRBV12-3 or TRBV12-4 and TRBJ1-4; D is unclear. V was shortened by 2 bases and J by 7 bases, with 8 bases between the two germline ends. The CDR3 contains 13 residues. The CDR3 coding sequence is TGTGCCAGCAGTTTACAACTGCCTGAAAAACTGTTTTTT. Encoded protein: CASSLQLPEKLFF.

V gene TRBV18 combines with J gene TRBJ2-3; D is perhaps TRBD1 (5 bases). With 3 bases removed from V and 0 bases from J, the gap between germline ends came to 10 bases. CDR3 length: 15 amino acids. Germline values: CDR1 KGHSH, CDR2 LQKENI. The CDR3 sequence: CASSPSTVSTDTQYF. Here the CDR3 DNA reads TGTGCCAGCTCACCCTCGACAGTAAGCACAGATACGCAGTATTTT.

V usage is TRBV5-6 and J usage is TRBJ2-3; perhaps TRBD1 as D (6 bases). The V end lost 2 bases, the J end lost 4 bases, and 14 bases lay between the germline ends. From germline, CDR1 is SGHDT and CDR2 YYEEEE. The CDR3 consists of 15 residues. The chain's CDR3 is CASSFTGIGPDTQYF. The CDR3 DNA follows: TGTGCCAGCAGCTTTACAGGGATTGGGCCAGATACGCAGTATTTT.

The chain couples TRBV3-1 (or the pseudogene TRBV3-2) to TRBJ1-1; no reliable D call. Germline V gene lookup returns CDR1 LGHDT and CDR2 YNNKEL (reference sequence). V was clipped by 1 base and J by 4 bases, with 13 bases between them. CDR3 size: 15 residues. In DNA form, the CDR3 reads TGTGCCAGCAGCCAAGGCCTCAGCCTGAGCACTGAAGCTTTCTTT. This encodes CASSQGLSLSTEAFF.

The chain is built from TRBV5-1 and TRBJ2-3, with D maybe TRBD2 (6 bases). From germline, CDR1 is SGHRS and CDR2 YFSETQ. Trimming stripped 4 bases from V and 2 bases from J, with 11 bases between. This CDR3 spans 14 amino acids. CDR3 nucleotide sequence: TGCGCCAGCAGCATGACTAGTTACACAGATACGCAGTATTTT. It translates to CASSMTSYTDTQYF.

This sequence joins TRBV5-1 and TRBJ1-3, with TRBD1 as a possible D gene (5 bases). The V gene's germline CDR1 is SGHRS and CDR2 YFSETQ. V was cut by 0 bases and J by 10 bases, with 23 bases left in between. The CDR3 loop spans 17 amino acids. This CDR3 is CASSLGSSGWQGSTIYF. Here the CDR3 DNA reads TGCGCCAGCAGCTTGGGTTCGTCTGGTTGGCAGGGATCAACCATATATTTT.